This T cell receptor (beta chain) was sequenced during a study of T cells in Graves' hyperthyroidism and ophthalmopathy. Out of roughly 10 ml of fresh peripheral blood came the PBMCs. This clonotype was counted many times. This CDR3 is 18 amino acids long. CDR1 SGHNT and CDR2 YENEEA come from the germline V gene. The V and J ends lost 5 bases and 6 bases, in that order; junction bases with no gene match: 15. There were TCR beta CDR3 regions amplified from RNA transcripts. HTBI primers were used for first-round RT-PCR of the TCR CDR3. Via MiXCR, TCRdb re-called the multiplex PCR reads, giving one row per CDR3 protein. The data hold under 250,000 distinct CDR3 sequences, with 17% observed a single time.

The sequence was collected from a man aged 45-65 years with Graves' hyperthyroidism. Sequencing used blood. The genes are TRBV11-3 and TRBJ2-1; 11 bases fit TRBD2. CDR3 in DNA: TGTGCCAGCAGCCGTGGGTGGGCTAGCGGGAGGTCGGTCAATGAGCAGTTCTTC. Amino acids: CASSRGWASGRSVNEQFF.